This T cell receptor beta chain is drawn from a study of cytomegalovirus exposure and HLA in healthy donors. The PCR was carried out with 60 Vbeta primers and 13 Jbeta primers. The protocol was immunoSEQ multiplex PCR, while the TCRdb copy is restricted to in-frame clones and leaves out a portion. The data contain 160,000 or so clones, around 90% of them singletons. The receptor's source is a woman under 40 in good health and CMV-seronegative. The sample comprised PBMCs.

The DNA for the CDR3 is TGTGCCAGCAGTCTGGGACAGAACTATGGCTACACCTTC. It codes for CASSLGQNYGYTF. This chain uses TRBV27 with TRBJ1-2; TRBD1 agrees at 7 bases. This CDR3 has 13 amino acids. Trimming took 5 bases from V and 2 from J; bases not matched to a gene: 2. Germline V gives CDR1 MNHEY, CDR2 SMNVEV (reference sequence).